This paragraph reports one TCR beta chain. This CDR3 region has 16 residues. V lost 8 bases to trimming and J lost 6 bases; unmatched junction nucleotides: 14. From germline, CDR1 is MDHEN and CDR2 SYDVKM. The sample originates from a study of CD8 T cells in Susac syndrome. Sequencing of TCR beta was carried out in blood CD8+ and CD4+ T cells. With random hexamers, 0.5 to 1 ug RNA was reverse transcribed. TCRdb called the immunoSEQ multiplex PCR reads again in MiXCR, with one record for every CDR3 protein. The repertoire holds some 300,000 distinct CDR3 sequences, with about 91% as singletons. The source is a human donor with multiple sclerosis. What was sequenced was CD8+ T cells from PBMCs. The chain is built from TRBV28 and TRBJ2-1, with 9 nucleotides matching TRBD1. The CDR3 sequence: CASSTLHRGRVNEQFF. In DNA, the CDR3 is TGTGCCAGCTCGACACTCCACAGGGGGCGAGTCAATGAGCAGTTCTTC.